Following are 24 T cell receptor beta chains from one sample sequenced in a study of control samples from healthy donors and cancer patients (TCRdb year 2020). To prepare the library, the immunoSEQ multiplex PCR assay was applied. The immuneACCESS repertoire file appears here via TCRdb, limited to in-frame rearrangements. These files lack a portion of the clones; in checked studies, under half of the deficit traces to unresolved V genes, and the cause of the others is not known. Here the sample has approximately 86,000 clones; over 75% occur a single time. The ten largest clones capture roughly 2.1% of the sample. The source material was blood. Receptor source: a woman aged 40 to 49 in good health.

The V gene is TRBV18, the J gene TRBJ2-3; TRBD1 is a possible D gene (6 bases). Germline V CDR1 and CDR2: KGHSH, LQKENI. The CDR3 is 15 residues long. Trimming stripped 4 bases from V and 1 base from J, with 12 bases between. CDR3 in DNA: TGTGCCAGCTCACGGACGGGACAACGCACAGATACGCAGTATTTT. It translates to CASSRTGQRTDTQYF.

This clone appeared once. This chain connects TRBV30 to TRBJ2-1; D ambiguous. Germline V gene lookup returns CDR1 GTSNPN and CDR2 SVGIG (reference sequence). V dropped 0 bases and J dropped 12 bases, with 9 bases sitting between them. The CDR3 contains 11 residues. The CDR3, as DNA: TGTGCCTGGAGTGTCTCGCAGAGGCAGTTCTTC. It yields the protein CAWSVSQRQFF.

The chain is built from TRBV3-1 (or the pseudogene TRBV3-2) and TRBJ2-3, with D possibly being TRBD2 (5 bases). V lost 3 bases and J lost 6, with 13 bases in between. Germline-derived CDR1 and CDR2 are LGHDT and YNNKEL (reference sequence). The CDR3 has 14 residues. The CDR3: CASSQPGSSDTQYF. For the CDR3, the DNA is TGTGCCAGCAGCCAGCCGGGGAGCTCGGATACGCAGTATTTT.

This sequence joins TRBV12-3 or TRBV12-4 and TRBJ1-2; no firm D call. CDR3 length: 13 residues. Trimming left V 6 bases short and J 3 bases short, with 11 bases between. CDR3 bases: TGTGCCAGCAGGGAGGACTATGACTATGGCTACACCTTC. Amino acids: CASREDYDYGYTF.

The chain recombines TRBV6-5 with TRBJ2-3; possibly TRBD2 for D (6 bases). The V gene lost 0 bases and the J gene lost 2 bases, with 12 bases spanning the gap. This CDR3 is 16 amino acids long. Germline assignment: CDR1 MNHEY and CDR2 SVGAGI. CDR3 in DNA: TGTGCCAGCAGTTACTCCAGCGGGTCCTTCACAGATACGCAGTATTTT. The encoded protein is CASSYSSGSFTDTQYF.

V gene TRBV5-1 combines with J gene TRBJ2-3; D may correspond to TRBD1 or TRBD2 (5 bases each). The CDR3 covers 13 residues. CDR1 and CDR2 from the germline V gene are SGHRS and YFSETQ. Between the trimmed V and J ends, which lost 2 bases and 7 bases, there was a span of 11 bases. The CDR3 DNA is TGCGCCAGCAGCTTAGGGACCGAGTATACGCAGTATTTT. Translation: CASSLGTEYTQYF.

The J gene is TRBJ1-1, the V gene TRBV5-6; no reliable D call. Germline V lookup: CDR1 SGHDT, CDR2 YYEEEE. This CDR3 comprises 14 residues. Trimming took off 6 bases at V and 1 base at J, with 13 bases between the two ends. The chain's CDR3 is CASTGESRNTEAFF. The CDR3 region has the DNA TGTGCCAGCACCGGGGAGAGTCGGAACACTGAAGCTTTCTTT.

CDR3 DNA: TGCGCCAGCAGCCAAGTGCGTGGCTTCACCAGGGGCACAGATACGCAGTATTTT. This codes for CASSQVRGFTRGTDTQYF. The rearrangement joins TRBV4-1 to TRBJ2-3; TRBD1 might be the D (5 bases). CDR1 and CDR2 (germline): MGHRA, YSYEKL. The CDR3 runs to 18 residues. V lost 1 base, J lost 1 base, and 18 bases lay in between.

This clone was detected only once. The V call is TRBV29-1, the J call TRBJ2-5; 8 nucleotides line up with TRBD1. The CDR3 spans 14 residues. V was pared by 1 base and J by 5 bases, with 6 bases of the junction left unmatched. The germline CDR1 and CDR2 sequences are SQVTM and ANQGSEA. CDR3 DNA sequence: TGCAGCGTTGAAGCACAGGGGGTTATGGAGACCCAGTACTTC. Its translation is CSVEAQGVMETQYF. Based on the CDR3 plus reference TRBV29-1 and TRBJ2-5, the full variable domain is SAVISQKPSRDICQRGTSLTIQCQVDSQVTMMFWYRQQPGQSLTLIATANQGSEATYESGFVIDKFPISRPNLTFSTLTVSNMSPEDSSIYLCSVEAQGVMETQYFGPGTRLLVL.

The rearrangement uses TRBV5-8 and TRBJ1-2; D remains unclear. From germline, CDR1 is SGHTS and CDR2 YDEGEE. This CDR3 spans 12 amino acids. Deletions cut 4 bases from V and 6 bases from J, with 10 bases between. CDR3 DNA sequence: TGTGCCAGCAGCCAAGTGACCCATGGCTACACCTTC. Translating gives CASSQVTHGYTF.

The chain links TRBV5-4 to TRBJ2-3; 9 bases align to TRBD2. This CDR3 has 15 residues. CDR1 and CDR2 (germline): SGHNT, YYREEE (reference sequence). The V segment lost 5 bases and the J segment 0 bases; nucleotides outside the gene matches: 4. Here the CDR3 DNA reads TGTGCCAGCAGGTTTAGCGGGGGTAGCACAGATACGCAGTATTTT. This gives the protein CASRFSGGSTDTQYF.

The chain has TRBV11-3 and TRBJ2-1; D remains ambiguous. Germline V gene sequence: CDR1 SGHNT, CDR2 YENEEA. The CDR3 runs 13 residues. Trimming took off 5 bases at V and 2 bases at J, with 7 bases between the two ends. This CDR3 is CASSNGAYNEQFF. The CDR3 DNA is TGTGCCAGCAGCAATGGCGCCTACAATGAGCAGTTCTTC.

The CDR3: CSVGTRQETQYF. The CDR3 region has the DNA TGCAGCGTCGGGACTAGGCAAGAGACCCAGTACTTC. This chain joins TRBV29-1 and TRBJ2-5, with TRBD2 matching over 8 bases. Trimming cost V 6 bases and J 2 bases; bases outside gene matches: 2. The CDR3 loop spans 12 amino acids. Germline V gene sequence: CDR1 SQVTM, CDR2 ANQGSEA.

The CDR3 bases are TGTGCCAGCAGCTTAACTAGCGGCAGCACAGATACGCAGTATTTT. It translates to CASSLTSGSTDTQYF. The chain couples TRBV7-2 to TRBJ2-3; 8 bases line up with TRBD2. The CDR3 spans 15 residues. V lost 2 bases and J lost 0; bases outside the gene matches: 1. Per germline, CDR1 SGHTA and CDR2 FQGNSA.

The V call is TRBV7-2, the J call TRBJ1-1; TRBD1 matches 12 bases. The germline V gene encodes CDR1 SGHTA and CDR2 FQGNSA. V lost 0 bases, J lost 7 bases, and 6 bases stayed unmatched. This CDR3 is built from 16 residues. The CDR3 spells CASSLAGTGGADEAFF. CDR3 DNA sequence: TGTGCCAGCAGCTTAGCGGGGACAGGGGGCGCGGATGAAGCTTTCTTT.

The chain is built from TRBV6-2 or TRBV6-3 and TRBJ2-7; D gene uncertain. The CDR3 sequence is 12 residues long. With 5 bases removed from V and 1 base from J, the gap between germline ends came to 6 bases. CDR1 MNHEY and CDR2 SVGEGT come from the germline V gene. The CDR3 coding sequence is TGTGCCAGCAGTCGAGGTTCCTACGAGCAGTACTTC. Translated: CASSRGSYEQYF.

The chain couples TRBV7-3 to TRBJ2-6; no clear D. With 2 bases removed from V and 0 bases from J, the gap between germline ends came to 8 bases. The CDR3 runs 16 residues. From germline, CDR1 is SGHTA and CDR2 FQGTGA. The CDR3 nucleotides read TGTGCCAGCAGCTTATCACGGAGCTCTGGGGCCAACGTCCTGACTTTC. Its translation: CASSLSRSSGANVLTF. The whole variable domain, filled in from reference TRBV7-3 and TRBJ2-6, reads GAGVSQTPSNKVTEKGKYVELRCDPISGHTALYWYRQSLGQGPEFLIYFQGTGAADDSGLPNDRFFAVRPEGSVSTLKIQRTERGDSAVYLCASSLSRSSGANVLTFGAGSRLTVL.

The chain uses TRBV24-1 and TRBJ1-1; D call uncertain. From germline, CDR1 is KGHDR and CDR2 SFDVKD. The CDR3 is 13 amino acids. Trimming stripped 4 bases from V and 6 bases from J, with 11 bases between. This chain's CDR3 is CATSDGIRSEAFF. CDR3 sequence (DNA): TGTGCCACCAGTGACGGTATTCGGTCTGAAGCTTTCTTT.

The chain combines TRBV9 with TRBJ2-3; D not resolved. Germline CDR1 is SGDLS and CDR2 is YYNGEE. The CDR3 consists of 14 residues. Deletions cut 2 bases from V and 2 bases from J, with 9 bases between. The CDR3 sequence: CASSVSFSTDTQYF. The CDR3 nucleotides are TGTGCCAGCAGCGTTTCCTTCTCCACAGATACGCAGTATTTT. Combining the CDR3 with reference TRBV9 and TRBJ2-3 gives the whole variable domain DSGVTQTPKHLITATGQRVTLRCSPRSGDLSVYWYQQSLDQGLQFLIQYYNGEERAKGNILERFSAQQFPDLHSELNLSSLELGDSALYFCASSVSFSTDTQYFGPGTRLTVL.

J is TRBJ2-7 and V is TRBV7-2; the match to TRBD1 covers 9 bases. The CDR3 has 15 amino acids. With V trimmed by 0 bases and J by 2 bases, 2 bases remained unmatched. Looked up from germline, CDR1 is SGHTA and CDR2 is FQGNSA. This chain's CDR3 is CASSLAGQGTYEQYF. CDR3 in DNA: TGTGCCAGCAGCTTAGCGGGACAGGGCACCTACGAGCAGTACTTC. Full variable domain (remainder filled in from reference TRBV7-2 and TRBJ2-7): GAGVSQSPSNKVTEKGKDVELRCDPISGHTALYWYRQSLGQGLEFLIYFQGNSAPDKSGLPSDRFSAERTGGSVSTLTIQRTQQEDSAVYLCASSLAGQGTYEQYFGPGTRLTVT.

This clone was detected only once. V gene TRBV27 combines with J gene TRBJ1-5; a weak D match, TRBD1 (6 bases). Germline values: CDR1 MNHEY, CDR2 SMNVEV (reference sequence). V was clipped by 11 bases and J by 4 bases, with 15 bases between them. This CDR3 has 13 amino acids. The chain's CDR3 is CAAGGFRNQPQHF. The CDR3 coding sequence is TGTGCCGCGGGGGGCTTTAGAAATCAGCCCCAGCATTTT.

The chain links TRBV19 to TRBJ1-5, with TRBD1 matching 8 bases. The V and J ends lost 6 bases and 6 bases, in that order; junction bases with no gene match: 10. Per the germline V gene, CDR1 is LNHDA and CDR2 is SQIVND (reference sequence). This CDR3 has 15 residues. The CDR3 loop is CASSPDGQGAQPQHF. CDR3 coding DNA: TGTGCCAGTAGCCCCGACGGACAGGGCGCTCAGCCCCAGCATTTT.

This sequence joins TRBV13 and TRBJ1-5; the D is unclear. The germline V and J ends were trimmed by 0 bases and 0 bases, with 9 bases remaining between them. The CDR3 contains 16 residues. Per the germline V gene, CDR1 is PRHDT and CDR2 is FYEKMQ (reference sequence). The CDR3 region has the DNA TGTGCCAGCAGCTTAGGCCGGGGTTATAGCAATCAGCCCCAGCATTTT. Its protein is CASSLGRGYSNQPQHF.

The rearrangement links TRBV7-2 to TRBJ2-3, with D tentatively TRBD1 (5 bases). The CDR3 has 18 residues. Deletions cut 1 base from V and 2 bases from J, with 19 bases between. In germline, CDR1 is SGHTA, CDR2 FQGNSA. The CDR3, as DNA: TGTGCCAGCAGCTTAGTACCACATGGCAGGGCGGCCACAGATACGCAGTATTTT. Encoded protein: CASSLVPHGRAATDTQYF.